This TCR beta chain was found in a study of shared T cell receptors in the human thymus listed by TCRdb under 2021. The study in broad terms: The study examined how self-reactive, shared T-cell receptor alpha chains are generated in the human thymus.

After removal of 1 base from V and 2 bases from J, the junction retains 5 bases not matched to a gene. The germline V gene provides CDR1 LGHNA and CDR2 YSLEER. The cysteine opens and the phenylalanine closes a CDR3 of 17 amino acids. CDR3 DNA is the only sequence kept; it has 51 bases, read in frame from the first base. Concerning this clone: Its binding antigen is unknown. No qualities accompany the bases; no much larger clone lies one base away.

Library prep was done by the immunoSEQ multiplex PCR assay. TCRdb limited this immuneACCESS table to in-frame rearrangements with V and J called. A share of clones is missing; checked studies link under half to unresolved V genes, and the rest is unexplained. The table for this sample lists about 380,000 clones; 85% to 95% of them were counted only once. Approximately 0.018% of the sample is taken by the ten largest. The sequence derives from a human donor. Sample: thymocytes. The chain joins TRBV4-3 to TRBJ2-1, with 10 bases matching TRBD1. The CDR3 protein sequence reads: CASSQARGQGAYNEQFF. The DNA sequence is given as TGCGCCAGCAGCCAAGCCCGCGGACAGGGGGCCTACAATGAGCAGTTCTTC.